The clone carrying this T cell receptor beta chain was observed a single time. This entry belongs to a study of blood T cell repertoires in COVID-19. Overall study: Researchers got acute and convalescent COVID-19 samples from the United States, Italy and Spain. PBMCs, B-cell-depleted T cells, or T cells provided the cDNA or gDNA that made up the material.

The CDR3 contains 16 residues. The J segment lost 8 bases and the V segment lost 2 bases, leaving 14 bases of the junction unmatched. Germline lookup yields CDR1 SGHRS and CDR2 YFSETQ. In the original workflow: Cell counts per sample came from amplifying reference gene primers. The data were produced by immunoSEQ multiplex PCR, yet TCRdb's version contains in-frame clones alone and is incomplete. V and J calls and clone size are copied from that table; D and trimming were computed from the DNA. The table has 100,000 to 150,000 clones, 84% seen once. The clonotype was recovered from a woman aged 25-40 years who had recovered from COVID-19. The rearrangement links TRBV5-1 to TRBJ1-2; the match to TRBD1 covers 8 bases. The specimen sequenced was peripheral blood. CDR3 residues: CASSFVTGQEDLGYTF. CDR3 DNA sequence: TGCGCCAGCAGCTTTGTGACGGGACAGGAGGATTTGGGCTACACCTTC.